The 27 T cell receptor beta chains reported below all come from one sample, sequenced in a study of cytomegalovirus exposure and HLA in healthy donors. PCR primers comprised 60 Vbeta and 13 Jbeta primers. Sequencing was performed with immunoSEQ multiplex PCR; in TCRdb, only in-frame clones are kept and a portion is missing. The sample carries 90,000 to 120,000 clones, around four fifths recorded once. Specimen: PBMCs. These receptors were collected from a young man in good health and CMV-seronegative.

The CDR3 nucleotides are TGTGCCAGCAGCTTAGATTTCCGACAGGGTTGGAACACTGAAGCTTTCTTT. Amino acid sequence: CASSLDFRQGWNTEAFF. The chain combines TRBV11-2 with TRBJ1-1, with 7 bases that match TRBD1. The CDR3 has 17 amino acids. The V gene's germline CDR1 is SGHAT and CDR2 FQNNGV. The J segment lost 1 base and the V segment lost 0 bases, leaving 8 bases of the junction unmatched.

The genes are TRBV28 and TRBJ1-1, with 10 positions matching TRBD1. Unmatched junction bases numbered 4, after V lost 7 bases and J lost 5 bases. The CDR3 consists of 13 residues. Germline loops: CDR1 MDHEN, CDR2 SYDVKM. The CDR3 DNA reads TGTGCCAGCAACCGACAGGGGGCAACTGAAGCTTTCTTT. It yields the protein CASNRQGATEAFF. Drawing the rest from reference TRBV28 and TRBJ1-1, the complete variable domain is DVKVTQSSRYLVKRTGEKVFLECVQDMDHENMFWYRQDPGLGLRLIYFSYDVKMKEKGDIPEGYSVSREKKERFSLILESASTNQTSMYLCASNRQGATEAFFGQGTRLTVV.

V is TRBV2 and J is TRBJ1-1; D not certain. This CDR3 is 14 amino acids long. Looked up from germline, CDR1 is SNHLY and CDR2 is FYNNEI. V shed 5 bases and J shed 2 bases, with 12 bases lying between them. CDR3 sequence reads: CASSWNSINTEAFF. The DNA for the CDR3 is TGTGCCAGCAGTTGGAACAGCATCAACACTGAAGCTTTCTTT.

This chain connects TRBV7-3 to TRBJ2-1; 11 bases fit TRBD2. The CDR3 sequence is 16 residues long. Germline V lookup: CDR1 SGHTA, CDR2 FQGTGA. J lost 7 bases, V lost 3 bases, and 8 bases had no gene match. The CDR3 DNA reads TGTGCCAGCAGCTTGATGACTAGCGGGAAAGGGAATGAGCAGTTCTTC. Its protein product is CASSLMTSGKGNEQFF.

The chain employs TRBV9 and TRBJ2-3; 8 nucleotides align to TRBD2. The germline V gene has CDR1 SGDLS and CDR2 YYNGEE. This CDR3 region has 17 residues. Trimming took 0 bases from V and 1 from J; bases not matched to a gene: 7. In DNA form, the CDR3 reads TGTGCCAGCAGCGTAGTCCCAATGACTAGCGGCACAGATACGCAGTATTTT. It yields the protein CASSVVPMTSGTDTQYF.

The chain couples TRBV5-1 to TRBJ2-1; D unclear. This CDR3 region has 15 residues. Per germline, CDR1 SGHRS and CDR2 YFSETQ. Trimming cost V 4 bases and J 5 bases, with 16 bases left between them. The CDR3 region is CASSRDTAGNNEQFF. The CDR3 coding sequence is TGCGCCAGCAGCCGAGACACGGCAGGTAACAATGAGCAGTTCTTC.

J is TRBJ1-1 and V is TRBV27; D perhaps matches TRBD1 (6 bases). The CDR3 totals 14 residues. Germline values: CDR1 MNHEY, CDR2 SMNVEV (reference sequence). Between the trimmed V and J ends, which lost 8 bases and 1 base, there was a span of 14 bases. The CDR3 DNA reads TGTGCCAGCGCAACGGGGGGCTCGAACACTGAAGCTTTCTTT. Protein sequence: CASATGGSNTEAFF.

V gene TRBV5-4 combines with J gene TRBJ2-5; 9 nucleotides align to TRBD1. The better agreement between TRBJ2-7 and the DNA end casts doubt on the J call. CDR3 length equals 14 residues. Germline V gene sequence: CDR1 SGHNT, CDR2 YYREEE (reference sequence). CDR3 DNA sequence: TGTGCCAGCAACCCGACAGGGGGACCCTACGAGCAGTACTTC. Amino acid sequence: CASNPTGGPYEQYF.

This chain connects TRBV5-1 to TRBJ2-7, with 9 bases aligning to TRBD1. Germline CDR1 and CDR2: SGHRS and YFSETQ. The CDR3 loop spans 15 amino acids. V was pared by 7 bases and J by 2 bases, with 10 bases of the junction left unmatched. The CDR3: CASRLAGTGTYEQYF. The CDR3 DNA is TGCGCCAGCCGTCTAGCCGGGACAGGGACCTACGAGCAGTACTTC.

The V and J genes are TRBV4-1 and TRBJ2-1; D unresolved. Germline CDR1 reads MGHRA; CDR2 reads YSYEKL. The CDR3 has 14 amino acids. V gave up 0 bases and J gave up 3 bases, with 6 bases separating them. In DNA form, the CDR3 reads TGCGCCAGCAGCCAAGAGGAGAGCTACAATGAGCAGTTCTTC. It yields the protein CASSQEESYNEQFF.

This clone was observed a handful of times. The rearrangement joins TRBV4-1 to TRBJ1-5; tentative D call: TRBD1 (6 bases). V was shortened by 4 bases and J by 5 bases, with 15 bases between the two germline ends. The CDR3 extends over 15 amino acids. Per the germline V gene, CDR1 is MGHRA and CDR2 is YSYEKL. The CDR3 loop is CASSPQGSGDQPQHF. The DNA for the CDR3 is TGCGCCAGCAGCCCACAGGGTTCTGGCGATCAGCCCCAGCATTTT.

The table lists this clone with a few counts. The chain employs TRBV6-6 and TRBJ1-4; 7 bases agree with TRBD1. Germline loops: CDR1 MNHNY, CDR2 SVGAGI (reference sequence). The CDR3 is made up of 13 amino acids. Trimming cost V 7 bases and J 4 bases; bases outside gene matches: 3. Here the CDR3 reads CASINRGNEKLFF. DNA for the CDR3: TGTGCCAGCATCAACAGGGGTAATGAAAAACTGTTTTTT.

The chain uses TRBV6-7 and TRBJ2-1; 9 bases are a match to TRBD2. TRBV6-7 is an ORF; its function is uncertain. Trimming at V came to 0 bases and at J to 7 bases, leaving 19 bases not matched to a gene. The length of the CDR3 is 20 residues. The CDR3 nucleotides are TGTGCCAGCAGTTACTCATGGGACGGTGAGCGGGAGGTCACAGGTAATGAGCAGTTCTTC. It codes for CASSYSWDGEREVTGNEQFF.

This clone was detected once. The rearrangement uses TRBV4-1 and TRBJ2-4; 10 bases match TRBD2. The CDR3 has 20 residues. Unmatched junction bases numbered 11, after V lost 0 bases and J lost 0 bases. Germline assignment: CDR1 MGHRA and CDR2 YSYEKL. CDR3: CASSQDGAGLASLAKNIQYF. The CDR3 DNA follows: TGCGCCAGCAGCCAAGACGGTGCGGGACTAGCGTCTCTAGCCAAAAACATTCAGTACTTC.

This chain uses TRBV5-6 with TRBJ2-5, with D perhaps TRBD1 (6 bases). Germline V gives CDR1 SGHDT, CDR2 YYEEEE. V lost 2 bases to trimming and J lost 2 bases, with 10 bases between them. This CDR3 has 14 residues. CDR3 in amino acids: CASSFPGVQETQYF. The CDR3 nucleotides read TGTGCCAGCAGCTTCCCAGGGGTACAAGAGACCCAGTACTTC.

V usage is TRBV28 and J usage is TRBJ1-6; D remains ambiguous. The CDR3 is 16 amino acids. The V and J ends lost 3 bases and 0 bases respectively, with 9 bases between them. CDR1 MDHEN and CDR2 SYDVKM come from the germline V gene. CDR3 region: CASSFGGSSYNSPLHF. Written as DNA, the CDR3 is TGTGCCAGCAGTTTCGGCGGGAGCTCCTATAATTCACCCCTCCACTTT.

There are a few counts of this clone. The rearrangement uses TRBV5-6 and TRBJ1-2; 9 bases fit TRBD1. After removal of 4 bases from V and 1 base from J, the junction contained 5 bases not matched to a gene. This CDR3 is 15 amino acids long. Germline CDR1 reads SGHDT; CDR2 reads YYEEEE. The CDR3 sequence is CASSTTTGGNYGYTF. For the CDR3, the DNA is TGTGCCAGCAGCACAACGACAGGGGGTAACTATGGCTACACCTTC.

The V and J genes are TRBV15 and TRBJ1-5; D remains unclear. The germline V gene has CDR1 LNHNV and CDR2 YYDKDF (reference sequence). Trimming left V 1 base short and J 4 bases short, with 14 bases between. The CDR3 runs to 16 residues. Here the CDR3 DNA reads TGTGCCACCAGCAGAGTCGGCGGAGGGAAGAATCAGCCCCAGCATTTT. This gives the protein CATSRVGGGKNQPQHF.

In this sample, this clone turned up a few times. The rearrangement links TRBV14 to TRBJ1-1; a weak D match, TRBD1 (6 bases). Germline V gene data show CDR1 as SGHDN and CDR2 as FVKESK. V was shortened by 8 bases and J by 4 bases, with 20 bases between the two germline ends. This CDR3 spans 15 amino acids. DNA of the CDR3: TGTGCCAGCGCAGGGGTATCGGGTTCGGGCACTGAAGCTTTCTTT. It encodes CASAGVSGSGTEAFF.

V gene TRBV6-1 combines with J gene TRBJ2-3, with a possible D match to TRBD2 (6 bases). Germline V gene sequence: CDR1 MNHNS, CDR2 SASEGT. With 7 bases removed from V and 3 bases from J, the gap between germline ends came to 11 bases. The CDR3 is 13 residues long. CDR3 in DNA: TGTGCCAGCACCGACCGGGGGACAGATACGCAGTATTTT. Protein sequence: CASTDRGTDTQYF.

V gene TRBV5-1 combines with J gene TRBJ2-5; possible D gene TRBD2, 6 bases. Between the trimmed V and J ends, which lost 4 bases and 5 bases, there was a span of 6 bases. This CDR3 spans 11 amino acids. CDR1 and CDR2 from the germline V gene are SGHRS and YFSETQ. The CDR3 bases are TGCGCCAGCAGCGGGGGGGAGACCCAGTACTTC. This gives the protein CASSGGETQYF.

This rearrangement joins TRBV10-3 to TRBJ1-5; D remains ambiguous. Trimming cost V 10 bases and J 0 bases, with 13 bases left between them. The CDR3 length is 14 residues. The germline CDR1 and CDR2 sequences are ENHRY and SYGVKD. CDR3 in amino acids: CATCPESSNQPQHF. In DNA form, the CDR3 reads TGTGCCACCTGCCCGGAGAGTAGCAATCAGCCCCAGCATTTT.

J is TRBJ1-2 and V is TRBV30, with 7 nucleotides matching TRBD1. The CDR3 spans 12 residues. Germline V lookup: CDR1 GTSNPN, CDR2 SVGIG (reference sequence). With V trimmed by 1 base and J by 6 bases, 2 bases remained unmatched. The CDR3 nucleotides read TGTGCCTGGAGTGGACAGGGTGATGGCTACACCTTC. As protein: CAWSGQGDGYTF.

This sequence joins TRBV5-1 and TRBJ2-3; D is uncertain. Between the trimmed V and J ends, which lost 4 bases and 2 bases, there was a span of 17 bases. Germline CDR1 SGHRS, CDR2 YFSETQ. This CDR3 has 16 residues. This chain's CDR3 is CASSPERARNTDTQYF. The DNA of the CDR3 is TGCGCCAGCAGCCCCGAGCGAGCTCGGAACACAGATACGCAGTATTTT.

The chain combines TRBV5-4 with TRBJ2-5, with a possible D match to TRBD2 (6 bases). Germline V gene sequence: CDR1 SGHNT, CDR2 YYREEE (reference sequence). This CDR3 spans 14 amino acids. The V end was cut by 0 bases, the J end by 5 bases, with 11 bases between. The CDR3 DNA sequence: TGTGCCAGCAGCTTGGAAGGTGGAGGGGAGACCCAGTACTTC. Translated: CASSLEGGGETQYF.

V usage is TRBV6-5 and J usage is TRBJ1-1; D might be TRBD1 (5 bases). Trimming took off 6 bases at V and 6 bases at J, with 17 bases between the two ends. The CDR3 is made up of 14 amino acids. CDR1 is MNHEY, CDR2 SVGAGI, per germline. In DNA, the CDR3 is TGTGCCAGCAGGGAGTGGGTGGCAGGGTCTGAAGCTTTCTTT. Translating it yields CASREWVAGSEAFF.

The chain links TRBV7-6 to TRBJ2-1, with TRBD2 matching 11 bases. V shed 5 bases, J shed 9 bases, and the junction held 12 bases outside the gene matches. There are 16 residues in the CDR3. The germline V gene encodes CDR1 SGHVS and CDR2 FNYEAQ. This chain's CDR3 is CASSPRGSGRAGEQFF. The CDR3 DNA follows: TGTGCCAGCAGCCCCCGGGGTAGCGGGAGGGCCGGTGAGCAGTTCTTC.